This TCR beta chain stems from a study of blood T cell repertoires in COVID-19. Study-wide background: Acute and convalescent COVID-19 specimens originated in the United States, Italy and Spain. Nucleic acid was either cDNA or gDNA, and it came from T cells, B-cell-depleted T cells, or PBMCs.

Original methodology: The authors estimated nucleated cell counts from reference gene primer amplification. TCRdb's table, derived via immunoSEQ multiplex PCR, lists solely in-frame clones and lacks some. V, J and clone size reflect that table, while D and trimming were determined from the DNA. This table has around 140,000 clones, around 78% appearing once. This receptor was taken from a woman aged 55-69 years with acute or convalescent COVID-19. Sequences were obtained from peripheral blood.

This chain's CDR3 is CSASRGGSTDTQYF. Written as DNA, the CDR3 is TGCAGTGCTAGTCGGGGGGGAAGCACAGATACGCAGTATTTT. The chain employs TRBV20-1 and TRBJ2-3, with 8 bases that match TRBD2. V shed 3 bases, J shed 0 bases, and the junction held 2 bases outside the gene matches. This CDR3 comprises 14 residues. The V gene's germline CDR1 is DFQATT and CDR2 SNEGSKA (reference sequence).